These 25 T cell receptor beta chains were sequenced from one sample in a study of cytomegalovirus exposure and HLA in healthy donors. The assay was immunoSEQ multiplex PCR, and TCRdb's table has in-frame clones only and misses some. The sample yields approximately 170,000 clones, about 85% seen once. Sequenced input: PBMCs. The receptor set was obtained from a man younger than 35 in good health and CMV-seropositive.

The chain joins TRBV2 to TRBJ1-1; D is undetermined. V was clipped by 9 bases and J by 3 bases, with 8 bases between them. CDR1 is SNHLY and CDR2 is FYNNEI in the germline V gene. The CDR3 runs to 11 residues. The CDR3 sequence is CARVRDTEAFF. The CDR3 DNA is TGTGCCAGAGTTCGGGACACTGAAGCTTTCTTT.

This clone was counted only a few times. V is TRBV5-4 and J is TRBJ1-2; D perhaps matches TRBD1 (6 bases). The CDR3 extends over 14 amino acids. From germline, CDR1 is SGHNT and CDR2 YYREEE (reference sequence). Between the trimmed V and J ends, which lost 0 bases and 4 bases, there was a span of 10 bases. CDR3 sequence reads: CASSLGAGVYGYTF. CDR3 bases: TGTGCCAGCAGCTTGGGGGCAGGGGTCTATGGCTACACCTTC.

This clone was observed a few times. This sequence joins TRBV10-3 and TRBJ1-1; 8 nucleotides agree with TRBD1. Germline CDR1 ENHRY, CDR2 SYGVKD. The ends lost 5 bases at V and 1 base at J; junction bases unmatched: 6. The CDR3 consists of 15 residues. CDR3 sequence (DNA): TGTGCCATCAGTAAGACGGACAGGGAGAACACTGAAGCTTTCTTT. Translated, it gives CAISKTDRENTEAFF.

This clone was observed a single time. The CDR3 spells CASSPRGQGPYGYTF. Here the CDR3 DNA reads TGTGCCAGCAGCCCCCGTGGGCAGGGGCCCTATGGCTACACCTTC. The chain employs TRBV9 and TRBJ1-2; perhaps TRBD1 as D (6 bases). Germline-derived CDR1 and CDR2 are SGDLS and YYNGEE. V shed 4 bases and J shed 4 bases, with 17 bases lying between them. This CDR3 contains 15 residues. Drawing the rest from reference TRBV9 and TRBJ1-2, the complete variable domain is DSGVTQTPKHLITATGQRVTLRCSPRSGDLSVYWYQQSLDQGLQFLIQYYNGEERAKGNILERFSAQQFPDLHSELNLSSLELGDSALYFCASSPRGQGPYGYTFGSGTRLTVV.

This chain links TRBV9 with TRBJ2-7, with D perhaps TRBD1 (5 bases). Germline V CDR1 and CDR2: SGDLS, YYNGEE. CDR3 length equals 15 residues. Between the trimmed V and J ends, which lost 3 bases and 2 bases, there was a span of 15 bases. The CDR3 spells CASSAVGASTYEQYF. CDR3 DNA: TGTGCCAGCAGCGCGGTAGGGGCCTCAACCTACGAGCAGTACTTC.

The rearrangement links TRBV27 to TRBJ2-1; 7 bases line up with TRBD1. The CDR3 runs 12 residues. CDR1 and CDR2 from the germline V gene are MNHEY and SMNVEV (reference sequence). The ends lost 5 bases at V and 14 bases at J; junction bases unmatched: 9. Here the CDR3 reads CASSPDRDIKFF. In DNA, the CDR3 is TGTGCCAGCAGTCCCGACAGGGATATTAAGTTCTTC.

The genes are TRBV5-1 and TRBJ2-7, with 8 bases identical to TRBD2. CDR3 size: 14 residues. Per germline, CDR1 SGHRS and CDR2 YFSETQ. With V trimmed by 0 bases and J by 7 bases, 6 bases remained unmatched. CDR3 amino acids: CASSLGGRSQEQYF. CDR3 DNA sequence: TGCGCCAGCAGCTTGGGCGGGAGGTCGCAGGAGCAGTACTTC.

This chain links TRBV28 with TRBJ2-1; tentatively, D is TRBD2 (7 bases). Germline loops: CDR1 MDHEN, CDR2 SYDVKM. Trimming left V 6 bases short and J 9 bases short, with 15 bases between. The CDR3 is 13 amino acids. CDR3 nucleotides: TGTGCCAGCAGCTGGGGGCGGGAGTCTGAGCAGTTCTTC. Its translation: CASSWGRESEQFF.

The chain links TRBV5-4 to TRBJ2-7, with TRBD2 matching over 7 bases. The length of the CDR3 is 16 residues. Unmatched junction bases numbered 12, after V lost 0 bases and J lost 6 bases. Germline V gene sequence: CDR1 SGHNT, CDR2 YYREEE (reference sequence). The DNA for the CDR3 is TGTGCCAGCAGCTTGGCCGCCGCCGCTGGGAGGGGCGAGCAGTACTTC. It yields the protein CASSLAAAAGRGEQYF.

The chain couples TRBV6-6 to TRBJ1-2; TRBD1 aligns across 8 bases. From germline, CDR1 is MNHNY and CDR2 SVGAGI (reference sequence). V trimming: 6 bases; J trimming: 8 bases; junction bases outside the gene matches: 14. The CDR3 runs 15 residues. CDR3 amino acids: CASRPGTGLTGGYTF. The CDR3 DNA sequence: TGTGCCAGCAGGCCGGGGACAGGCCTAACTGGCGGCTACACCTTC.

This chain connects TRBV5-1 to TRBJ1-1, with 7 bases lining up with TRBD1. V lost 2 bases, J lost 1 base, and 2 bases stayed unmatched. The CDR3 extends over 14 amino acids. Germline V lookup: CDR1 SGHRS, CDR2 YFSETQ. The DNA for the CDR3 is TGCGCCAGCAGCTTTACAGGGGCGAACACTGAAGCTTTCTTT. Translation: CASSFTGANTEAFF.

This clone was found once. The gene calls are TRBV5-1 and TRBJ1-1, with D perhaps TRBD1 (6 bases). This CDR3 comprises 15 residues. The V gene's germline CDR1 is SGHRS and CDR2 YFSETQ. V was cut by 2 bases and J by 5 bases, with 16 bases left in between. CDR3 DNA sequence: TGCGCCAGCAGCTTACCCGGGGGGCAGAGTACTGAAGCTTTCTTT. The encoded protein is CASSLPGGQSTEAFF.

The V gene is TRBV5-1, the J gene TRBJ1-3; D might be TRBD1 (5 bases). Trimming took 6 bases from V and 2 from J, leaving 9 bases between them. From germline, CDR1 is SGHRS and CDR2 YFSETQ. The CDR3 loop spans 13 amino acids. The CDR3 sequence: CASNADTGNTIYF. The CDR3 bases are TGCGCCAGCAACGCGGACACTGGAAACACCATATATTTT.

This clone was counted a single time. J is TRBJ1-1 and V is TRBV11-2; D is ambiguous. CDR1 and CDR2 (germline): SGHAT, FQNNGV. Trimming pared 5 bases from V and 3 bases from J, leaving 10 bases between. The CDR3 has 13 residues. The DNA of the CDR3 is TGTGCCAGCAGCGAAAACAGTGACACTGAAGCTTTCTTT. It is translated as CASSENSDTEAFF. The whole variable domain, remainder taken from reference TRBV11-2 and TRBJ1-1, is EAGVAQSPRYKIIEKRQSVAFWCNPISGHATLYWYQQILGQGPKLLIQFQNNGVVDDSQLPKDRFSAERLKGVDSTLKIQPAKLEDSAVYLCASSENSDTEAFFGQGTRLTVV.

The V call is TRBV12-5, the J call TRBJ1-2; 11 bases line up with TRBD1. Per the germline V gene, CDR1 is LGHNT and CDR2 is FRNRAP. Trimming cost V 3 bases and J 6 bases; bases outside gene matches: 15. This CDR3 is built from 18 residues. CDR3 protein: CASGFGATGTGGSNGYTF. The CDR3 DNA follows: TGTGCTAGTGGTTTTGGTGCAACCGGGACAGGGGGTTCGAATGGCTACACCTTC.

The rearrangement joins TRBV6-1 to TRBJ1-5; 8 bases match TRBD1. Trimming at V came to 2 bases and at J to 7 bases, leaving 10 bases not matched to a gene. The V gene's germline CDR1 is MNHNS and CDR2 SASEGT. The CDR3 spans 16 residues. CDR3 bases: TGTGCCAGCAGTGAATGGGGCGGTGACAGGGGACAGCCCCAGCATTTT. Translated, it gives CASSEWGGDRGQPQHF.

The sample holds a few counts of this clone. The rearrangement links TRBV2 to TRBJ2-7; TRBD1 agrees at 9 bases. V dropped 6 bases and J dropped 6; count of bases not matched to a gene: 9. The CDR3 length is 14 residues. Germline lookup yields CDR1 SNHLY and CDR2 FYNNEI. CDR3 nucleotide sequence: TGTGCCAGCAGCTCCACCGGGACAGGGATCGAGCAGTACTTC. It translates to CASSSTGTGIEQYF.

CDR3 in DNA: TGTGCCAGCAGTGATCGTACAGGGTCGAGTGGCTACACCTTC. It yields the protein CASSDRTGSSGYTF. V and J are TRBV2 and TRBJ1-2; tentative D call: TRBD1 (6 bases). The CDR3 loop spans 14 amino acids. Germline V gene lookup returns CDR1 SNHLY and CDR2 FYNNEI. Trimming cost V 3 bases and J 7 bases, with 15 bases left between them.

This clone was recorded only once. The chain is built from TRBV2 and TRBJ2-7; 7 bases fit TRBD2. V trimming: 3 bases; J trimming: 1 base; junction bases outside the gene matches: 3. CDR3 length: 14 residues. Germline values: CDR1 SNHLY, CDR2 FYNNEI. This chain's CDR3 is CASSDGAGSYEQYF. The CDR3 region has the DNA TGTGCCAGCAGTGATGGAGCGGGGTCCTACGAGCAGTACTTC.

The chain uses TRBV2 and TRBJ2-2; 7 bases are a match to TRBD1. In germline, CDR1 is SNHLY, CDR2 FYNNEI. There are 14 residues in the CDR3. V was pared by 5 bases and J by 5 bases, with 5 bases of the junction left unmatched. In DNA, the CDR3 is TGTGCCAGCAGTACGTACAGGGGTACCGGGGAGCTGTTTTTT. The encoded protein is CASSTYRGTGELFF.

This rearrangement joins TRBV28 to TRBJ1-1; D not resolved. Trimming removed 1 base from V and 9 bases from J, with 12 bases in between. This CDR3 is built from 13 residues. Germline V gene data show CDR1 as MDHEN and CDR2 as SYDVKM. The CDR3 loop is CASSLSAGNKAFF. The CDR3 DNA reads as TGTGCCAGCAGTTTATCGGCCGGGAATAAAGCTTTCTTT.

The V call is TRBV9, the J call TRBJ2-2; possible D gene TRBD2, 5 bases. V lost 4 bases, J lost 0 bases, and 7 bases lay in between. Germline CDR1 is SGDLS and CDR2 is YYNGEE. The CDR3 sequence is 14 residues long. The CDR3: CASSTRANTGELFF. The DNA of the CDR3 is TGTGCCAGCAGCACGAGGGCGAACACCGGGGAGCTGTTTTTT.

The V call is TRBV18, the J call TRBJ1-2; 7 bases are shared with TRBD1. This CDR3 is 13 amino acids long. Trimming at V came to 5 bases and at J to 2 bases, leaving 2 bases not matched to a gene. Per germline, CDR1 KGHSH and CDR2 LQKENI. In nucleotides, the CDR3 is TGTGCCAGCTCAGGGACAGACAACTATGGCTACACCTTC. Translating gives CASSGTDNYGYTF.

CDR3 residues: CASSVGEGAGTEAFF. The CDR3 DNA reads TGTGCCAGCAGCGTAGGTGAGGGGGCGGGTACTGAAGCTTTCTTT. The rearrangement joins TRBV9 to TRBJ1-1; TRBD1 aligns across 7 bases. The CDR3 contains 15 residues. Per germline, CDR1 SGDLS and CDR2 YYNGEE. V dropped 0 bases and J dropped 5; count of bases not matched to a gene: 7.

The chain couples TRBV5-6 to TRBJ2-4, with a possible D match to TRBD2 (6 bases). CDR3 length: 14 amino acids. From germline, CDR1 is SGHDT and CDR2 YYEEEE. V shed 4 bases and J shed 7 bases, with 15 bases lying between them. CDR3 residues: CASSPGTGGNIQYF. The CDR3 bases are TGTGCCAGCAGCCCAGGGACTGGAGGCAACATTCAGTACTTC.